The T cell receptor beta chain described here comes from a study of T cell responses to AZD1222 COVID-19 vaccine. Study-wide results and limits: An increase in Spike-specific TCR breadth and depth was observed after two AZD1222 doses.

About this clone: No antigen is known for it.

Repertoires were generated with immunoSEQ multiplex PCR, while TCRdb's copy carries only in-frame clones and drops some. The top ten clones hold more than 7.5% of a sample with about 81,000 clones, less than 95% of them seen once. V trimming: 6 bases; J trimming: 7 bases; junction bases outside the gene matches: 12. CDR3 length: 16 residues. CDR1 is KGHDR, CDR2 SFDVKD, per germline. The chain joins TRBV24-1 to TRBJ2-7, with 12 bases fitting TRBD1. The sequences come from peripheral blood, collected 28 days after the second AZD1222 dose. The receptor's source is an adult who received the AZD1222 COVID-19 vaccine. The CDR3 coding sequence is TGTGCCACCAGTAGCTCTCCGGGACAGGGGGCGCGGGAGCAGTACTTC. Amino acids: CATSSSPGQGAREQYF.